The clone carrying this T cell receptor (beta chain) was detected many times. Via MiXCR, TCRdb re-called the PCR reads, giving one row per CDR3 protein. The data show about 97,000 distinct CDR3 sequences, with 24% seen just once and roughly 1% held by the top ten. The CDR3 has 15 amino acids. CDR1 SGHRS and CDR2 YFSETQ come from the germline V gene. J lost 0 bases, V lost 4 bases, and 7 bases had no gene match. The data were obtained in a study of molecular identifiers for immune sequencing clone quantification. Sequenced: naive CD8+ T cells from blood, with Jurkat cell RNA spiked in. Subset denoted: FACS-sorted CD8+CD4-CCR7+CD45RA+ naive T cells. V gene TRBV5-1 combines with J gene TRBJ2-7; 7 positions match TRBD1. The sequence derives from a human donor in good health. Some libraries in this study had Jurkat cell RNA spiked in. The CDR3 sequence: CASSNRGQSSYEQYF. For the CDR3, the DNA is TGCGCCAGCAGCAACAGGGGTCAGAGCTCCTACGAGCAGTACTTC. Filled out from reference TRBV5-1 and TRBJ2-7, the complete variable domain reads KAGVTQTPRYLIKTRGQQVTLSCSPISGHRSVSWYQQTPGQGLQFLFEYFSETQRNKGNFPGRFSGRQFSNSRSEMNVSTLELGDSALYLCASSNRGQSSYEQYFGPGTRLTVT.